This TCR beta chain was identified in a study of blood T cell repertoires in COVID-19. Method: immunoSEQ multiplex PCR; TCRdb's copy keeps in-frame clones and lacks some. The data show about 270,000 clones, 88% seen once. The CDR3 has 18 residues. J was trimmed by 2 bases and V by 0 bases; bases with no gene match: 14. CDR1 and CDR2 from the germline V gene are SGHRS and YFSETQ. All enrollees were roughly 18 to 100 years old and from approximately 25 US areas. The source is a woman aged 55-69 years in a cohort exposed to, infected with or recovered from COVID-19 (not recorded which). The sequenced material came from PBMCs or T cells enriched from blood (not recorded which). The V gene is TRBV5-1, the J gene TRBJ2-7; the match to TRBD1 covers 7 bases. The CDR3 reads CASSLAGRQDRRTYEQYF. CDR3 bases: TGCGCCAGCAGCTTGGCAGGGCGTCAGGACAGGAGGACCTACGAGCAGTACTTC.